This T cell receptor (beta chain) was identified during a study of cytomegalovirus exposure and HLA in healthy donors (dated by TCRdb to the late 2010s). The study in broad terms: An earlier analysis of roughly 570 of the donors reported about 280 Gb of sequence data and 117 million unique TCR beta sequences obtained from about 179 million T cells. In an earlier analysis of 500 to 650 of the donors, high-throughput TCR beta sequencing was used to judge whether each TCR beta V gene segment behaved as functional or pseudogenic. The aim of the study was to test whether cataloging public T cell receptors could identify signatures of past pathogen exposure. To predict cytomegalovirus infection status, the study combined high-throughput TCR immunosequencing, statistical association of individual TCRs with disease status, and machine learning. In addition to the first cohort of around 670 subjects, a separate validation cohort of some 120 different subjects was used. Every repertoire in the discovery cohort had been generated on one and the same sequencing platform. Genome-wide SNP genotypes for about 55% of the roughly 670 donors were used in a later genetic analysis, which treated that subset as a discovery cohort. Roughly 5 DR-DQ haplotypes were handled as single units for association and clustering because linkage in the cohort was strong. Both class I and class II loci were covered by HLA typing, at four-digit resolution. Roughly 290 gigabases of sequencing data and around 88 million unique TCR sequences made up an early release that covered approximately 650 HLA-typed donors. Donor age, sex, ethnicity and CMV serostatus were compiled together with the repertoire data. Among 398 genotyped donors of the cohort, an average of around 220,000 unique TCR beta nucleotide sequences was sequenced per donor, of which about 19% were non-productive. A later analysis re-examined previously published TCR beta repertoires from several hundred donors and added high-resolution HLA genotyping to investigate patterns of TCR occurrence. Rather than using new phenotypic data, the later analysis identified candidate immune exposures from TCR beta sequences and from how often those sequences occurred across donors. The genetic ancestry cluster associated with self-reported Caucasian donors included 70% to 85% of the roughly 400 genotyped donors. The T cell repertoires of several hundred subjects were profiled by immunosequencing and related to cytomegalovirus serostatus. Typing coverage differed by locus: A, B, C, DRB1 and DQB1 were typed in about 620-630 donors, DQA1 in about 500, DPA1 in around 580, and DPB1 in roughly 450.

The library was obtained by the immunoSEQ multiplex PCR assay. For the multiplex PCR, a mixture combining 60 forward primers for TCR Vbeta segments and 13 reverse primers for TCR Jbeta segments was used. The CDR3 region of rearranged TCR beta genes was amplified from genomic DNA by a multiplex PCR assay. Amplified TCR beta libraries were sequenced as 87-base-pair reads on the Illumina HiSeq System. The original methods were these. In a later analysis, roughly 80 million unique TCR beta chains were counted across the roughly 610 repertoires, and roughly 11 million of these chains were shared by at least two donors. A nearest-neighbor algorithm error-corrected the raw reads and collapsed the reads into unique sequences, merging closely related sequences to remove PCR and sequencing errors. Alignment of CDR3 sequences to IMGT reference sequences was used to assign V, D and J gene segments. For a sequence to be retained, at least a six-nucleotide match to both a V gene segment and a J gene segment was required. A rearrangement was called productive if the CDR3 had no stop codons and remained in frame with V and J, and every other rearrangement was called non-productive. Following IMGT convention, CDR3 was defined as the stretch from the second conserved V-encoded cysteine to the conserved J-encoded phenylalanine. In an earlier analysis of more than 550 of the donors, sequences lacking an unambiguous match to a single V gene segment were excluded. An earlier analysis of under 750 of the donors called V segments functional above 56.7% productive rearrangements and segregating when the between-donor standard deviation exceeded 5%. A statistical classification framework was built to diagnose cytomegalovirus status from the catalog of TCR beta chain sequences. In a later analysis, TCR nucleotide sequences were compared against IMGT/GENE-DB human TR gene sequences so that V and J genes could be assigned. The TCRdist pipeline was used in a later analysis to assign CDR3 sequences and most-parsimonious VDJ recombination scenarios. A later analysis defined each TCR beta chain by its CDR3 amino acid sequence plus V-gene family, and excluded reads lacking a unique V-gene family. In a later analysis, approximately 640 highly shared, low-generation-probability nucleotide sequences were removed to address suspected cross-contamination and a sequencing artifact. In a later analysis, a clonal expansion index was calculated for each public chain from normalized within-repertoire ranks of inferred template counts. In a later analysis, generation probabilities were computed with a VDJ recombination model fitted to out-of-frame rearrangements, and the resulting probabilities were checked against IGoR. In a later analysis, TCR-TCR, TCR-HLA and TCR-CMV co-occurrence was scored with hypergeometric tests, and a repertoire-size bias correction was applied to TCR pairs. To estimate false discovery rates, a later analysis permuted the HLA or CMV assignments 20 times. In a later analysis, co-occurring TCRs were grouped with DBSCAN, and TCRdist sequence similarity was added when clustering was performed within HLA-allele-positive subsets. Repertoires with fewer than 30,000 or more than 120,000 public chains were left out of co-occurrence clustering, as were five repertoires with anomalous nucleotide sharing. TCRdb obtained this table from immuneACCESS and retained in-frame rearrangements with V and J assigned. These tables miss some clones; where compared with another copy, unresolved V genes account for less than half of the shortfall, and the remainder is unexplained. The DNA was the basis for D and trimming; V, J and clone size are from that table. Here the sample has 150,000 to 200,000 clones; 80% occur a single time. The top ten hold 5% to 7% of the sample.

About this clone: Its antigen target is currently unknown. No much larger clone is present one base from it, and per-base qualities are unavailable.

Beyond this particular receptor, the publication reports: A later analysis associated 16,951 TCR beta sequences with specific HLA alleles at a false discovery rate of 0.05. A total of 164 TCR beta chains were listed by the study as associated with cytomegalovirus. In a later analysis, HLA-associated TCR beta chains were found to be more clonally expanded and to have lower generation probabilities than equally common non-associated chains. Linkage disequilibrium might explain the correlated functional status among segregating V segments, but an unknown experimental factor could not be excluded. In both the original and validation cohorts, the classifier was reported to diagnose cytomegalovirus status with high specificity and sensitivity. Some IMGT-functional V segments, including TRBV6-2 and TRBV6-3, could not be told apart with the 87-base-pair reads, so those segments were excluded. A later genetic analysis associated a missense DCLRE1C variant with V-gene and J-gene trimming of TCR beta chains, and an independent cohort replicated the association. Because some donors lacked HLA typing at each locus, the association tests relied only on the typed subset. In a later analysis, most CMV-associated TCR beta chains were found to appear HLA-restricted, with HLA associations seemingly driven largely by CMV exposure. A further reported finding was that TCR beta sequences accurately predicted the HLA-A and HLA-B alleles for most subjects in the first cohort. The earlier analysis of almost 600 of the donors excluded some 15 rarely observed V segments, including chromosome 9 orphons, because counts were too low. In vitro tests confirmed that a few of the cytomegalovirus-associated TCR beta chains recognize cytomegalovirus antigens. Assigning TCR associations to individual alleles was difficult when HLA alleles, especially DR and DQ, strongly co-occurred. The only immune exposure information available for the cohort was CMV serostatus. An earlier analysis of approximately 530 of the donors showed that most TCR beta V segments appeared in productive rearrangements either about 87% or about 30% of the time, which broadly matched IMGT annotations. According to a later analysis, TCR association rates differed among HLA loci, with DRB1 alleles showing the most associated TCRs and HLA-C alleles showing the fewest. Across donors, most TCR sequences were observed very rarely, whereas some public TCRs were present in many individuals. The authors suggested that the approach could potentially be generalized to other disease states and immunological phenotypes. A cluster of highly shared sequence variants was judged likely to be a technical artifact of the sequencing pipeline. According to a later analysis, parvovirus B19, influenza, CMV and Epstein-Barr virus appeared linked to several top co-occurrence clusters. Roughly uniform sequencing depth across donors was assumed in presence/absence analyses, although this assumption may not hold. According to a later genetic analysis, donors in an Asian-associated ancestry cluster had fewer N-insertions in productive TCRs than the approximately 650-donor mean. In this cohort, only TCR beta chains were sequenced, and detectable features were limited by the absence of alpha or paired-chain data.

From cysteine to phenylalanine, the CDR3 is 15 amino acids long. The sequence is cut down to CDR3 DNA, 45 bases in frame from base 1. For CDR1 and CDR2, the germline V gene lists LGHNA and YSLEER. Trimming removed 1 base from V and 4 bases from J, leaving 11 bases between the germline ends. The cohort comprised fewer than 700 healthy bone marrow donors. At the time of sampling, every cohort member was nominally healthy, though immune exposures that went unrecorded were likely present. The donor was CMV seronegative and was included in the group of a few hundred seronegative cohort members. Each donor provided a peripheral blood sample, and peripheral blood mononuclear cells were used for TCR beta sequencing. The Qiagen DNeasy Blood Extraction Kit was used to extract genomic DNA from the blood cell samples.

The rearranged chain carries TRBV4-3 and TRBJ2-1; 6 matching bases give a weak D call of TRBD2. The origin of this receptor is a man aged 40-49 years in good health and CMV-seronegative. Sequenced material: PBMCs. Here the CDR3 is given as CASSQGGEVYNEQFF. The bases are TGCGCCAGCAGCCAAGGGGGGGAGGTGTACAATGAGCAGTTCTTC.